This T cell receptor (beta chain) was observed in a study of cytomegalovirus exposure and HLA in healthy donors. Overall study context: Previous work identified roughly 120 million unique TCR beta sequences from about 179 million T cells.

Healthy individuals who donated bone marrow served as the donors. CDR1 is SGHVS, CDR2 FQNEAQ, per germline. V lost 0 bases to trimming and J lost 2 bases, with 13 bases between them. The length of the CDR3 is 16 residues. The PCR was carried out with 60 Vbeta primers and 13 Jbeta primers. The repertoire was sequenced with immunoSEQ multiplex PCR; TCRdb's copy has only in-frame clones and lacks some. The sample has more than 85,000 clones, about four fifths seen once; the top ten hold around 2.2%. The rearrangement links TRBV7-8 to TRBJ1-1, with no clear D. Input material: PBMCs. The TCR originated in a woman in her 30s in good health and CMV-seronegative. The CDR3 DNA follows: TGTGCCAGCAGCTTAGCGGCCGGGGAAACCAACACTGAAGCTTTCTTT. This sequence encodes CASSLAAGETNTEAFF.